The sequence of this T cell receptor (beta chain) was determined in a study of Graves' ophthalmopathy and Graves' hyperthyroidism. Amplification from RNA transcripts yielded the TCR beta CDR3 regions. HTBI-primed RT-PCR formed the first round, and a multiplex PCR formed the second. TCRdb recomputed calls from the multiplex PCR reads with MiXCR, one row per CDR3 protein. The sample lists about 380,000 distinct CDR3 sequences, 15% seen once, with approximately 7% in the top ten. A note on this clonotype: One junction end disagrees with the germline gene, perhaps due to a read error.

This CDR3 region has 15 residues. Germline V gene data show CDR1 as SGHTA and CDR2 as FQGNSA. The rearrangement links TRBV7-2 to TRBJ2-4; the D gene is possibly TRBD1 (6 bases). Sequencing was carried out using peripheral blood. This sequence originates from a woman between 18 and 30 years old with stable Graves' hyperthyroidism. This CDR3 reads CASSLAQGGKNIQYF. The CDR3 nucleotides read TGTGCCAGCAGCCTAGCACAGGGCGGCAAAAACATTCAGTACTTC.